These T cell receptor beta chains were read from a single sample in a study of PD-1 blockade in classical Hodgkin lymphoma. TCRdb's copy holds only in-frame clones and misses some; the assay was immunoSEQ multiplex PCR. The sample lists around 57,000 clones; approximately 86% were seen once. The input for sequencing was peripheral blood mononuclear cells (PBMCs), taken before the fourth cycle of nivolumab. Source of these receptors: a human donor with classical Hodgkin lymphoma. CDR3s include the opening cysteine and the closing phenylalanine or tryptophan. D genes are given only for firm matches. Only some rows state a clone size, as once, few, many or a class for expanded clones.

>TRBV6-5|TRBD1|-|TRBJ1-2
TGTGCCAGCAGGCGACAGGGGAAGGGCTACACCTTC
CASRRQGKGYTF
>TRBV7-3|TRBD1|-|TRBJ2-2
TGTGCCAGCGGGCGGGACAGGGTGGCGGCCGGGGAGCTGTTTTTT
CASGRDRVAAGELFF
>TRBV9|-|-|TRBJ2-1
TGTGCCAGCAGCGTACTAGCCGTTAGCTCCTACAATGAGCAGTTCTTC
CASSVLAVSSYNEQFF
>TRBV10-3|-|-|TRBJ1-2
TGTGCCATCAGTGCCACCGGAGGCTACACCTTC
CAISATGGYTF
>TRBV13|TRBD1|-|TRBJ1-6
TGTGCCAGCAGCTTAGGAGGGCTCAGGGGGTTTAATTCACCCCTCCACTTT
CASSLGGLRGFNSPLHF
>TRBV29-1|-|-|TRBJ1-2
TGCAGCGTTGAAGGGGCCTCGGACACCAGAAGGTTATATGGCTACACCTTC
CSVEGASDTRRLYGYTF
>TRBV6-5|-|few|TRBJ1-4
TGTGCCAGCAGGCCTTACAGGGAGGGAGAAAAACTGTTTTTT
CASRPYREGEKLFF
>TRBV19|TRBD2|-|TRBJ2-3
TGTGCCAGTAGTATGCCCCCCGGGACTAGCGTTGATACGCAGTATTTT
CASSMPPGTSVDTQYF
>TRBV2|-|few|TRBJ2-3
TGTGCCAGCAGTGAAGGGGGCACAGATACGCAGTATTTT
CASSEGGTDTQYF
>TRBV7-8|TRBD2|-|TRBJ2-1
TGTGCCAGCAGCTTAGCGCGGGCAGCGGGAGGTTTCTCCTACAATGAGCAGTTCTTC
CASSLARAAGGFSYNEQFF
>TRBV5-6|-|-|TRBJ1-4
TGTGCCAGCAGCTTGGTAGGGGAAAAACTGTTTTTT
CASSLVGEKLFF
>TRBV6-1|-|-|TRBJ1-5
TGTGCCAGCAAGACTAGCAATCAGCCCCAGCATTTT
CASKTSNQPQHF
>TRBV6-1|-|few|TRBJ1-4
TGTGCCAGCATGGAGGTCACTTCTGAAAAACTGTTTTTT
CASMEVTSEKLFF
>TRBV5-8|-|once|TRBJ2-5
TGTGCCAGCAGCTCCCCCGGGACACAAGAGACCCAGTACTTC
CASSSPGTQETQYF
>TRBV6-5|-|-|TRBJ1-3
TGTGCCAGCAGTTACCGGGGAGGAAACACCATATATTTT
CASSYRGGNTIYF
>TRBV28|TRBD1|-|TRBJ2-1
TGTGCCAGCAGTTTATTACAGGGGGCCCACAATGAGCAGTTCTTC
CASSLLQGAHNEQFF
>TRBV28|-|-|TRBJ2-4
TGTGCCAGCAGCAAGACAGGTATAGCCAAAAACATTCAGTACTTC
CASSKTGIAKNIQYF
>TRBV27|TRBD1|-|TRBJ1-5
TGTGCCAGCAGCAGCGGGACAGGGAATCAGCCCCAGCATTTT
CASSSGTGNQPQHF
>TRBV7-9|-|-|TRBJ2-3
TGTGCCAGCAGCCTTGGACAGTACACAGATACGCAGTATTTT
CASSLGQYTDTQYF
>TRBV4-1|-|-|TRBJ1-1
TGCGCCAGCAGCCAATCAGGGTTCGGCACTGAAGCTTTCTTT
CASSQSGFGTEAFF